The entry below gives a single T cell receptor (beta chain) sequence along with its context. Its antigen is unknown. Purity exceeded 98% in all sorted populations. Sequencing targeted expressed TCRB transcripts, as all isolated RNA had been reverse transcribed. Profiling relied on immunoSEQ multiplex PCR, and the TCRdb table lists in-frame clones only, not all of them. The table has nearly 700,000 clones, around 15% seen once. This sample was included in a study of beta chain features in type 1 diabetes. Study-wide points: In every one of the four CD4+ subsets, TCRB CDR3s were moderately but significantly shorter in Type 1 diabetes patients. In these data, an HLA type influence on TCRB rearrangement remained unresolved. Insertion counts at VDJ junctions were lower in type 1 diabetes patients, who also showed more deletions there.

J lost 9 bases, V lost 7 bases, and 18 bases had no gene match. Per germline, CDR1 GTSNPN and CDR2 SVGIG (reference sequence). The CDR3 consists of 16 residues. This TCR derives from a man between 18 and 29 years old with type 1 diabetes. This chain joins TRBV30 and TRBJ2-1; 10 nucleotides agree with TRBD2. The sample comprised naive CD4+ T cells from blood. CDR3 protein: CASTYSRAGGSGEQFF. As DNA, the CDR3 is TGTGCCTCGACCTACTCCCGAGCGGGGGGGTCGGGTGAGCAGTTCTTC.